The T cell receptor (beta chain) described here comes from a study of blood T cell repertoires in COVID-19. Study-level information: Collection of acute and convalescent COVID-19 samples took place in the United States, Italy and Spain. The analysed material was cDNA or gDNA that came from T cells, B-cell-depleted T cells, or PBMCs.

In the authors' methods: Scientists estimated how many nucleated cells there were by amplifying reference gene primers. Some clones are missing from TCRdb's copy, which holds only in-frame ones; the method was immunoSEQ multiplex PCR. V and J calls and clone size come straight from that table; D and trimming were deduced from the DNA. This repertoire shows around 260,000 clones, over 80% found once; its top ten account for 4.6%. The J segment lost 3 bases and the V segment lost 4 bases, leaving 11 bases of the junction unmatched. This CDR3 comprises 19 residues. The germline V gene encodes CDR1 SGHRS and CDR2 YFSETQ.

The chain is built from TRBV5-1 and TRBJ2-2, with 14 bases lining up with TRBD2. This sequence was found in a man in his 60s who had recovered from COVID-19. The sequencing sample was made of peripheral blood. DNA for the CDR3: TGCGCCAGCAGCGCACCACCTGGGACTAGCGGGGGTTACACCGGGGAGCTGTTTTTT. It is translated as CASSAPPGTSGGYTGELFF.